The 10 T cell receptor beta chains below come from one sample, sequenced in a study of radiotherapy plus CTLA-4 blockade in lung cancer. Repertoires were generated with immunoSEQ multiplex PCR, while TCRdb's copy carries only in-frame clones and drops some. The sample has roughly 100,000 clones; about 85% are singletons. The sample consisted of peripheral blood, taken from a patient treated with radiotherapy plus ipilimumab. These receptors all stem from a human donor with non-small cell lung cancer that progressed on radiotherapy plus ipilimumab. Some clones in this sample may be carry-over from other donors' samples.

This clone was found a few times. The chain carries TRBV10-3 and TRBJ1-6; 8 bases fit TRBD1. Germline V gene sequence: CDR1 ENHRY, CDR2 SYGVKD. This CDR3 is built from 14 residues. V lost 6 bases to trimming and J lost 5 bases; unmatched junction nucleotides: 3. In nucleotides, the CDR3 is TGTGCCATCAGGTTGGACAGGGATAATTCACCCCTCCACTTT. It encodes CAIRLDRDNSPLHF.

V is TRBV27 and J is TRBJ1-1; no reliable D call. Germline lookup yields CDR1 MNHEY and CDR2 SMNVEV (reference sequence). The CDR3 totals 12 residues. V lost 5 bases and J 0 bases, leaving 4 bases between the germline ends. CDR3 sequence: CASSRVNTEAFF. The CDR3 DNA reads TGTGCCAGCAGTCGGGTGAACACTGAAGCTTTCTTT.

This rearrangement joins TRBV27 to TRBJ2-2, with 14 bases aligning to TRBD2. Germline V gene sequence: CDR1 MNHEY, CDR2 SMNVEV (reference sequence). V lost 11 bases to trimming and J lost 7 bases; unmatched junction nucleotides: 9. CDR3 length equals 15 residues. CDR3 loop: CAAATSGGANGELFF. In nucleotides, the CDR3 is TGTGCCGCTGCGACTAGCGGGGGGGCTAACGGGGAGCTGTTTTTT.

Remarks on this clone: The sample contains more than one DNA sequence encoding this CDR3. The V call is TRBV29-1, the J call TRBJ2-7, with D perhaps matching TRBD2 (5 bases). The CDR3 contains 13 residues. V was cut by 3 bases and J by 0 bases, with 9 bases left in between. The germline V gene encodes CDR1 SQVTM and CDR2 ANQGSEA. This chain's CDR3 is CSVDRGDSYEQYF. Here the CDR3 DNA reads TGCAGCGTTGATCGGGGTGACTCCTACGAGCAGTACTTC.

This clone is a singleton in its sample. The chain couples TRBV5-1 to TRBJ2-1; D unresolved. Looked up from germline, CDR1 is SGHRS and CDR2 is YFSETQ. This CDR3 comprises 15 residues. V was pared by 0 bases and J by 1 base, with 8 bases between. The DNA of the CDR3 is TGCGCCAGCAGCTTGGAACACTCATCCTACAATGAGCAGTTCTTC. Amino acid sequence: CASSLEHSSYNEQFF.

This chain connects TRBV7-9 to TRBJ2-1; 8 nucleotides line up with TRBD2. Germline CDR1 SEHNR, CDR2 FQNEAQ (reference sequence). The CDR3 totals 16 residues. V gave up 5 bases and J gave up 6 bases; unmatched junction bases: 12. The DNA of the CDR3 is TGTGCCAGCAGCCCAGGAGGAGGACTAGCCGTCAATGAGCAGTTCTTC. It is translated as CASSPGGGLAVNEQFF.

This rearrangement joins TRBV5-1 to TRBJ2-5; the match to TRBD2 covers 7 bases. The ends lost 0 bases at V and 4 bases at J; junction bases unmatched: 6. Germline assignment: CDR1 SGHRS and CDR2 YFSETQ. The CDR3 has 15 amino acids. CDR3 coding DNA: TGCGCCAGCAGCTTGGAGGTCGGCGGGGGAGAGACCCAGTACTTC. Residues: CASSLEVGGGETQYF. The whole variable domain, filled in from reference TRBV5-1 and TRBJ2-5, reads KAGVTQTPRYLIKTRGQQVTLSCSPISGHRSVSWYQQTPGQGLQFLFEYFSETQRNKGNFPGRFSGRQFSNSRSEMNVSTLELGDSALYLCASSLEVGGGETQYFGPGTRLLVL.

This rearrangement joins TRBV10-3 to TRBJ1-2; 9 bases agree with TRBD1. The CDR3 covers 16 residues. Per germline, CDR1 ENHRY and CDR2 SYGVKD. The ends lost 5 bases at V and 4 bases at J; junction bases unmatched: 11. CDR3 nucleotides: TGTGCCATCAGTATTTTTAAGGGGGACAGGGTCTATGGCTACACCTTC. Its protein is CAISIFKGDRVYGYTF.

The chain recombines TRBV19 with TRBJ1-5, with a possible D match to TRBD1 (6 bases). Trimming left V 9 bases short and J 7 bases short, with 28 bases between. CDR3 length equals 17 residues. Looked up from germline, CDR1 is LNHDA and CDR2 is SQIVND (reference sequence). CDR3 region: CASDPKMGSGARQPQHF. The CDR3 nucleotides are TGTGCCAGCGACCCTAAGATGGGGTCGGGGGCAAGGCAGCCCCAGCATTTT.

The rearrangement links TRBV30 to TRBJ2-5; 14 bases agree with TRBD2. CDR3 length equals 14 residues. With 4 bases clipped from V and 5 bases from J, the junction kept 3 bases outside the gene matches. CDR1 GTSNPN and CDR2 SVGIG come from the germline V gene (reference sequence). The CDR3 bases are TGTGCCTGGACTCGACTAGCGGGGGGGGAGACCCAGTACTTC. Amino acid sequence: CAWTRLAGGETQYF.